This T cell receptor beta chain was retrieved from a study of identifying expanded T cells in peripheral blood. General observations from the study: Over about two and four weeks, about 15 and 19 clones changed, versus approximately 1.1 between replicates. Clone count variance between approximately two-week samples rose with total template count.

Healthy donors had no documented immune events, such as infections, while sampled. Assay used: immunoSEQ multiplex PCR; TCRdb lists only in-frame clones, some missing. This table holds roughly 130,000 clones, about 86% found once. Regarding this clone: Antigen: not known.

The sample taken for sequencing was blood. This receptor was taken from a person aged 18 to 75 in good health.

The DNA of the CDR3 is TGTGCCATCAGTGAACAAGGACAAGAGACCCAGTACTTC. Residues: CAISEQGQETQYF. The V gene is TRBV10-3, the J gene TRBJ2-5; unclear D gene. Germline V gene sequence: CDR1 ENHRY, CDR2 SYGVKD. With 3 bases removed from V and 2 bases from J, the gap between germline ends came to 7 bases. The CDR3 sequence is 13 residues long.